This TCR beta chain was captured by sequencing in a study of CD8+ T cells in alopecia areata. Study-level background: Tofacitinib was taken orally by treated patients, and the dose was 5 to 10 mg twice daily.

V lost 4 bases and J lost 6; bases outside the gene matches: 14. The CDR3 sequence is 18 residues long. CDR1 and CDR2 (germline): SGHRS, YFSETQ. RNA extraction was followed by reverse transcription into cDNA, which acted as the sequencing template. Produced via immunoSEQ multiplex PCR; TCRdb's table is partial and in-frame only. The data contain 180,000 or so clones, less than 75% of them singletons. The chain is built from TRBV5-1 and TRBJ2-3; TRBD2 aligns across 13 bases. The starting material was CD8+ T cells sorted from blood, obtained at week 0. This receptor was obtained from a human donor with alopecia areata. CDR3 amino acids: CASSARLAGGPVSDTQYF. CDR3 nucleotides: TGCGCCAGCAGCGCCAGACTAGCGGGGGGCCCCGTATCCGATACGCAGTATTTT. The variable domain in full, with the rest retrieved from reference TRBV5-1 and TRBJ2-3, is KAGVTQTPRYLIKTRGQQVTLSCSPISGHRSVSWYQQTPGQGLQFLFEYFSETQRNKGNFPGRFSGRQFSNSRSEMNVSTLELGDSALYLCASSARLAGGPVSDTQYFGPGTRLTVL.